This is a list of T cell receptor beta chains from one sample in a study of cytomegalovirus exposure and HLA in healthy donors. Sequencing was performed with immunoSEQ multiplex PCR; in TCRdb, only in-frame clones are kept and a portion is missing. The table includes around 70,000 clones, roughly two thirds detected once. The specimen sequenced was PBMCs. These receptors were obtained from a man younger than 45 in good health and CMV-seronegative. Each CDR3 is given with its conserved first and last residue. The D gene is left open where the match is weak. Some rows have no size entry. The others give once, few or many, or a class for an expanded clone.

clone_size	j_call	d_call	v_call	cdr3_nt	cdr3_aa
-	TRBJ1-1	TRBD1	TRBV5-1	TGCGCCAGCAGCCTGGGACAGTCGATCGTTGAAGCTTTCTTT	CASSLGQSIVEAFF
-	TRBJ1-4	-	TRBV29-1	TGCAGCGTTTGGGCCGGTAATGAAAAACTGTTTTTT	CSVWAGNEKLFF
-	TRBJ2-3	TRBD2	TRBV5-1	TGCGCCAGCAGCACCGCTAGCGGGGGGGCCCCAGATACGCAGTATTTT	CASSTASGGAPDTQYF
-	TRBJ2-2	-	TRBV7-3	TGTGCCAGCAGCCCCGTCTCCAGCACCGGGGAGCTGTTTTTT	CASSPVSSTGELFF
-	TRBJ1-2	-	TRBV19	TGTGCCAGTAGTTTTTTTGACAGCAACTATGGCTACACCTTC	CASSFFDSNYGYTF
-	TRBJ2-2	TRBD1	TRBV5-8	TGTGCCAGCAGCTTGCGACAGGGAACGACCGGGGAGCTGTTTTTT	CASSLRQGTTGELFF
-	TRBJ2-7	-	TRBV19	TGTGCCAGTAGTATTGGTGGGGCCTCCTACGAGCAGTACTTC	CASSIGGASYEQYF
few	TRBJ2-7	TRBD1	TRBV7-8	TGTGCCAGCAGCCGGACAGGAAACTCCTACGAGCAGTACTTC	CASSRTGNSYEQYF
-	TRBJ2-7	TRBD1	TRBV5-4	TGTGCCAGCAGCTGGGACAGCTCCTACGAGCAGTACTTC	CASSWDSSYEQYF
-	TRBJ2-7	TRBD1	TRBV6-1	TGTGCCAGCAGTGGACTCGGACAGGGGCTCTCCTACGAGCAGTACTTC	CASSGLGQGLSYEQYF
-	TRBJ1-6	-	TRBV15	TGTGCCACCAGCAGGCGGGGGAGCTCCTATAATTCACCCCTCCACTTT	CATSRRGSSYNSPLHF
-	TRBJ2-3	TRBD1	TRBV6-6	TGTGCCAGCAGCCAACGACAGGGCGATACGCAGTATTTT	CASSQRQGDTQYF
-	TRBJ1-6	TRBD1	TRBV7-9	TGTGCCAGCTCCAGGACAGGGGAAGCACCCCTCCACTTT	CASSRTGEAPLHF
-	TRBJ2-3	TRBD2	TRBV9	TGTGCCAGCAGCCTAGGCGGGGGTAACGCAGATACGCAGTATTTT	CASSLGGGNADTQYF
-	TRBJ1-1	-	TRBV27	TGTGCCAGCAGCCCCTGGGGCCCGAACACTGAAGCTTTCTTT	CASSPWGPNTEAFF
-	TRBJ1-2	-	TRBV4-1	TGCGCCAGCAGCCAAGTCACAGGGCCCTATGGCTACACCTTC	CASSQVTGPYGYTF
few	TRBJ2-1	-	TRBV6-1	TGTGCCAGCAGTGAGCGAGCACTTAGGCAGTTCTTC	CASSERALRQFF
-	TRBJ2-3	TRBD2	TRBV2	TGTGCCAGCACCTCAGCGGGGGGGCCGGGAGATACGCAGTATTTT	CASTSAGGPGDTQYF
-	TRBJ2-7	-	TRBV5-1	TGCGCCAGCAGCTTCAGGACAGAGACCTACGAGCAGTACTTC	CASSFRTETYEQYF
-	TRBJ2-4	TRBD2	TRBV6-5	TGTGCCAGCTCAGGCGGGGGGCTCAAAAACATTCAGTACTTC	CASSGGGLKNIQYF
-	TRBJ2-1	TRBD2	TRBV4-1	TGCGCCAGCAGCCAAGGACTAGCGGGGGGGCCGAATGAGCAGTTCTTC	CASSQGLAGGPNEQFF
-	TRBJ2-5	-	TRBV11-2	TGTGCCAGCAGCTTACCGGGACTCGCAGAGACCCAGTACTTC	CASSLPGLAETQYF
-	TRBJ2-3	TRBD1	TRBV6-5	TGTGCCAGCAGTTCGACAGGGGATACGCAGTATTTT	CASSSTGDTQYF
-	TRBJ2-7	-	TRBV5-1	TGCGCCAGCAGCTTGGGGGGCACCTACGAGCAGTACTTC	CASSLGGTYEQYF
few	TRBJ2-1	TRBD1	TRBV14	TGTGCCAGCAGCCAAACAACCGGGACAGTGGTAATCTTC	CASSQTTGTVVIF
-	TRBJ2-7	TRBD1	TRBV4-1	TGCGCCAGCAGCCTAATCTACAGGGGGCACTACGAGCAGTACTTC	CASSLIYRGHYEQYF
-	TRBJ2-3	-	TRBV5-4	TGTGCCAGCAGCTCTGGAGGGACTGGATTCACAGATACGCAGTATTTT	CASSSGGTGFTDTQYF
-	TRBJ2-5	-	TRBV9	TGTGCCAGCAGCTTCCAGGGAAACCAAGAGACCCAGTACTTC	CASSFQGNQETQYF
-	TRBJ2-1	TRBD1	TRBV29-1	TGCAGCGTCCCCGGGACAGGGGGACGCAATGAGCAGTTCTTC	CSVPGTGGRNEQFF
-	TRBJ2-3	-	TRBV7-8	TGTGCCAGCAGCACCTGGGAGGTCTTCACAGATACGCAGTATTTT	CASSTWEVFTDTQYF
-	TRBJ1-1	-	TRBV7-2	TGTGCCAGCAGCACCCCGGGACACCGCCCCAGGACTGAAGCTTTCTTT	CASSTPGHRPRTEAFF